This T cell receptor (beta chain) was documented in a study of shared clonotypes between healthy human individuals. Sequencing was performed with immunoSEQ multiplex PCR; in TCRdb, only in-frame clones are kept and a portion is missing. The repertoire has about 1,900,000 clones, approximately 94% of them found once; the top ten carry 1.2%. General study points: Collection of samples was limited to blood; tissue repertoires likely differ. It was the non-shared clonotypes that had lower generation probabilities than clonotypes shared by all four donors. The donor pool, a small one, limited the genetic and exposure-history diversity represented. As a rule, naive subsets had a larger estimated richness than memory subsets.

As defined, naive CD8 cells were CD45RO-negative and positively selected for CCR7, with terminally differentiated effector memory CD45RA+ cells excluded. Comments on this clone: Its antigen is currently unknown.

Trimming at V came to 7 bases and at J to 5 bases, leaving 2 bases not matched to a gene. From germline, CDR1 is SQVTM and CDR2 ANQGSEA. The CDR3 consists of 10 residues. The sequenced sample was naive CD8+ T cells sorted from blood. The chain carries TRBV29-1 and TRBJ2-7, with 7 bases identical to TRBD1. The TCR was taken from a man aged 18 to 30 in good health. The CDR3 here is CSGQGDEQYF. For the CDR3, the DNA is TGCAGCGGACAGGGTGACGAGCAGTACTTC.